A single sample gave rise to the 16 T cell receptor beta chains below, sequenced in a study of cytomegalovirus exposure and HLA in healthy donors. The study ran its PCR with 60 Vbeta and 13 Jbeta primers. TCRdb keeps only in-frame clones here, not all; method: immunoSEQ multiplex PCR. The sample gives 100,000 to 120,000 clones, approximately 83% of which show up once; more than 1.5% is in the top ten. Sequencing input: PBMCs. These receptors were obtained from a man aged 35-49 years in good health and CMV-seronegative.

The rearrangement links TRBV6-5 to TRBJ2-2, with a possible D match to TRBD1 (6 bases). The CDR3 extends over 15 amino acids. Germline CDR1 and CDR2: MNHEY and SVGAGI. Trimming left V 0 bases short and J 6 bases short, with 11 bases between. CDR3 in amino acids: CASSYSWTDAGELFF. DNA of the CDR3: TGTGCCAGCAGTTACTCGTGGACAGATGCCGGGGAGCTGTTTTTT.

The chain employs TRBV7-2 and TRBJ1-5, with 9 bases aligning to TRBD1. The CDR3 runs to 15 residues. J gave up 7 bases and V 5 bases, and 9 bases lay outside the gene matches. Per germline, CDR1 SGHTA and CDR2 FQGNSA. The CDR3 loop reads CASSLGQGGRQPQHF. Written as DNA, the CDR3 is TGTGCCAGCAGCCTGGGACAGGGAGGGCGGCAGCCCCAGCATTTT.

This chain links TRBV6-5 with TRBJ1-3, with D tentatively TRBD1 (5 bases). Looked up from germline, CDR1 is MNHEY and CDR2 is SVGAGI. With 7 bases removed from V and 2 bases from J, the gap between germline ends came to 12 bases. This CDR3 is 14 amino acids long. The CDR3 spells CASTLGGTGNTIYF. The CDR3 coding sequence is TGTGCCAGCACTTTGGGGGGAACTGGAAACACCATATATTTT.

The V and J genes are TRBV19 and TRBJ2-5; 10 positions match TRBD1. Germline CDR1 is LNHDA and CDR2 is SQIVND (reference sequence). After removal of 6 bases from V and 2 bases from J, the junction contained 9 bases not matched to a gene. The CDR3 spans 16 residues. In DNA, the CDR3 is TGTGCCAGTAGCGGATCGACAGGGGGCTTGCAAGAGACCCAGTACTTC. It translates to CASSGSTGGLQETQYF. Full variable domain (outside the CDR3, taken from reference TRBV19 and TRBJ2-5): DGGITQSPKYLFRKEGQNVTLSCEQNLNHDAMYWYRQDPGQGLRLIYYSQIVNDFQKGDIAEGYSVSREKKESFPLTVTSAQKNPTAFYLCASSGSTGGLQETQYFGPGTRLLVL.

This clone has just a few counts. The rearrangement joins TRBV11-1 to TRBJ1-1; unclear D gene. Trimming took 5 bases from V and 1 from J, leaving 5 bases between them. Germline V CDR1 and CDR2: SGHAT, FQDESV (reference sequence). This CDR3 has 12 amino acids. The CDR3 loop is CASSLKNTEAFF. The CDR3 DNA sequence: TGTGCCAGCAGCCTTAAGAACACTGAAGCTTTCTTT.

This clone has a single count. This chain joins TRBV5-1 and TRBJ2-3; possible D gene TRBD1, 6 bases. This CDR3 spans 14 amino acids. In germline, CDR1 is SGHRS, CDR2 YFSETQ. V shed 2 bases and J shed 0 bases, with 7 bases lying between them. This chain's CDR3 is CASSFGQSTDTQYF. The CDR3 coding sequence is TGCGCCAGCAGCTTCGGACAGAGCACAGATACGCAGTATTTT.

This chain uses TRBV2 with TRBJ1-4; 8 nucleotides align to TRBD1. CDR3 length: 14 residues. Germline V gene data show CDR1 as SNHLY and CDR2 as FYNNEI. J gave up 7 bases and V 5 bases, and 6 bases lay outside the gene matches. CDR3 region: CASSNRGWGEKLFF. The CDR3 coding sequence is TGTGCCAGCAGTAACAGGGGGTGGGGTGAAAAACTGTTTTTT.

The chain joins TRBV28 to TRBJ1-2; TRBD1 matches at 8 bases. This CDR3 spans 14 amino acids. V gave up 3 bases and J gave up 7 bases; unmatched junction bases: 7. CDR1 and CDR2 (germline): MDHEN, SYDVKM. CDR3: CASSLRQGIFGYTF. The DNA of the CDR3 is TGTGCCAGCAGTTTGAGACAGGGGATATTTGGCTACACCTTC.

The rearrangement uses TRBV6-6 and TRBJ2-7; D is perhaps TRBD1 (6 bases). There are 15 residues in the CDR3. The germline CDR1 and CDR2 sequences are MNHNY and SVGAGI (reference sequence). Between the trimmed V and J ends, which lost 4 bases and 3 bases, there was a span of 16 bases. As DNA, the CDR3 is TGTGCCAGCAGTTCCGCCACAGGGAACGGCTACGAGCAGTACTTC. Its translation: CASSSATGNGYEQYF.

This chain uses TRBV20-1 with TRBJ1-1, with a possible D match to TRBD1 (5 bases). Trimming removed 5 bases at V and 1 base at J, with 5 bases between. CDR3 length equals 11 residues. Germline V gene data show CDR1 as DFQATT and CDR2 as SNEGSKA (reference sequence). This CDR3 is CSAGANTEAFF. For the CDR3, the DNA is TGCAGTGCTGGGGCGAACACTGAAGCTTTCTTT.

V usage is TRBV5-1 and J usage is TRBJ1-4; D is undetermined. This CDR3 comprises 14 residues. V lost 4 bases and J lost 0, with 7 bases in between. Per germline, CDR1 SGHRS and CDR2 YFSETQ. The CDR3 coding sequence is TGCGCCAGCAGCCCGGTAGCAACTAATGAAAAACTGTTTTTT. Its translation is CASSPVATNEKLFF. Full variable domain (rest looked up from reference TRBV5-1 and TRBJ1-4): KAGVTQTPRYLIKTRGQQVTLSCSPISGHRSVSWYQQTPGQGLQFLFEYFSETQRNKGNFPGRFSGRQFSNSRSEMNVSTLELGDSALYLCASSPVATNEKLFFGSGTQLSVL.

This clone was seen once. V usage is TRBV19 and J usage is TRBJ1-3, with TRBD1 matching over 8 bases. The CDR3 is made up of 16 amino acids. V was clipped by 7 bases and J by 0 bases; unmatched bases: 8. From germline, CDR1 is LNHDA and CDR2 SQIVND (reference sequence). For the CDR3, the DNA is TGTGCCAGTAAAAAAGGGACAGGCGACTCTGGAAACACCATATATTTT. This sequence encodes CASKKGTGDSGNTIYF.

The chain uses TRBV2 and TRBJ1-5, with a weak D call TRBD1 (5 bases). This CDR3 contains 14 residues. V was cut by 4 bases and J by 4 bases, with 11 bases left in between. Germline V CDR1 and CDR2: SNHLY, FYNNEI. The CDR3 region is CASSANQGNQPQHF. Written as DNA, the CDR3 is TGTGCCAGCAGTGCTAACCAGGGAAATCAGCCCCAGCATTTT.

DNA of the CDR3: TGTGCCAGTAAGGACAGTGGAAGGGAAAAACTGTTTTTT. Translation: CASKDSGREKLFF. The chain combines TRBV28 with TRBJ1-4; D perhaps matches TRBD1 (6 bases). Deletions cut 9 bases from V and 8 bases from J, with 16 bases between. Germline V gene lookup returns CDR1 MDHEN and CDR2 SYDVKM. The CDR3 loop spans 13 amino acids.

The chain uses TRBV7-8 and TRBJ1-5; 8 nucleotides align to TRBD1. The germline gives CDR1 SGHVS, CDR2 FQNEAQ. CDR3 length: 16 amino acids. J was trimmed by 3 bases and V by 5 bases; bases with no gene match: 9. The CDR3 region is CASSERPGQDNQPQHF. Here the CDR3 DNA reads TGTGCCAGCAGCGAAAGACCGGGACAGGACAATCAGCCCCAGCATTTT.

This chain links TRBV9 with TRBJ2-5; 7 bases are a match to TRBD2. Germline CDR1 is SGDLS and CDR2 is YYNGEE. The CDR3 consists of 14 residues. V gave up 2 bases and J gave up 3 bases; unmatched junction bases: 4. The CDR3 here is CASSVEGGKETQYF. Here the CDR3 DNA reads TGTGCCAGCAGCGTGGAGGGAGGGAAAGAGACCCAGTACTTC.